This is a list of T cell receptor beta chains from one sample in a study of shared clonotypes between healthy human individuals. The protocol was immunoSEQ multiplex PCR, while the TCRdb copy is restricted to in-frame clones and leaves out a portion. Of some 2.1 million clones listed, roughly 95% were seen once; the top ten hold roughly 0.13%. The sample comprised naive CD4+ T cells sorted from blood. The receptor set was obtained from a man younger than 35 in good health. Both conserved end residues are part of each CDR3. Each record gives: CDR3 length, clone size, V gene, J gene, D gene, CDR3 protein, CDR3 DNA. A D gene is named only where the DNA matches it firmly. The size field is filled for only some rows; it gives once, few, many or a size class.

CDR3 length: 16
clone size: -
V gene: TRBV7-9
J gene: TRBJ1-3
D gene: TRBD1
CDR3 protein: CASSLPSRDRGNTIYF
CDR3 DNA: TGTGCCAGCAGCTTACCTTCCCGGGACAGGGGAAACACCATATATTTT

CDR3 length: 14
clone size: -
V gene: TRBV5-1
J gene: TRBJ2-2
D gene: -
CDR3 protein: CASSPWGETGELFF
CDR3 DNA: TGCGCCAGCAGCCCATGGGGCGAGACCGGGGAGCTGTTTTTT

CDR3 length: 14
clone size: -
V gene: TRBV5-4
J gene: TRBJ2-3
D gene: -
CDR3 protein: CASSQGGSTDTQYF
CDR3 DNA: TGTGCCAGCAGCCAAGGTGGCAGCACAGATACGCAGTATTTT

CDR3 length: 13
clone size: -
V gene: TRBV2
J gene: TRBJ2-7
D gene: -
CDR3 protein: CASSPSSPYEQYF
CDR3 DNA: TGTGCCAGCAGTCCCTCCAGCCCCTACGAGCAGTACTTC

CDR3 length: 12
clone size: -
V gene: TRBV6-5
J gene: TRBJ1-2
D gene: -
CDR3 protein: CASRQRPRGYTF
CDR3 DNA: TGTGCCAGCAGGCAGAGACCTCGTGGCTACACCTTC

CDR3 length: 15
clone size: -
V gene: TRBV10-2
J gene: TRBJ2-7
D gene: -
CDR3 protein: CASSESRGKGYEQYF
CDR3 DNA: TGCGCCAGCAGTGAGTCGAGGGGAAAGGGCTACGAGCAGTACTTC

CDR3 length: 14
clone size: -
V gene: TRBV7-2
J gene: TRBJ2-3
D gene: TRBD2
CDR3 protein: CASSLVGGTDTQYF
CDR3 DNA: TGTGCCAGCAGCTTAGTGGGGGGGACAGATACGCAGTATTTT

CDR3 length: 12
clone size: -
V gene: TRBV11-3
J gene: TRBJ1-1
D gene: -
CDR3 protein: CASSLGSAEAFF
CDR3 DNA: TGTGCCAGCAGCTTAGGGTCGGCTGAAGCTTTCTTT

CDR3 length: 15
clone size: -
V gene: TRBV11-2
J gene: TRBJ2-7
D gene: -
CDR3 protein: CASSLDSPRSYEQYF
CDR3 DNA: TGTGCCAGCAGCTTAGATAGTCCACGCTCCTACGAGCAGTACTTC

CDR3 length: 12
clone size: -
V gene: TRBV5-8
J gene: TRBJ2-7
D gene: -
CDR3 protein: CASQRENYEQYF
CDR3 DNA: TGTGCCAGCCAACGGGAGAACTACGAGCAGTACTTC

CDR3 length: 14
clone size: -
V gene: TRBV13
J gene: TRBJ2-7
D gene: -
CDR3 protein: CASSLGAEAYEQYF
CDR3 DNA: TGTGCCAGCAGCTTGGGGGCTGAGGCCTACGAGCAGTACTTC

CDR3 length: 17
clone size: once
V gene: TRBV4-1
J gene: TRBJ2-3
D gene: TRBD2
CDR3 protein: CASSQGGLREVADTQYF
CDR3 DNA: TGCGCCAGCAGCCAAGGGGGGCTGCGGGAGGTGGCAGATACGCAGTATTTT

CDR3 length: 16
clone size: -
V gene: TRBV5-4
J gene: TRBJ1-3
D gene: TRBD1
CDR3 protein: CASRWDRVPSGNTIYF
CDR3 DNA: TGTGCCAGCAGGTGGGACAGAGTGCCCTCTGGAAACACCATATATTTT

CDR3 length: 16
clone size: -
V gene: TRBV5-1
J gene: TRBJ2-3
D gene: TRBD2
CDR3 protein: CASNSRTSGVADTQYF
CDR3 DNA: TGCGCCAGCAATAGTAGGACTAGCGGGGTCGCAGATACGCAGTATTTT

CDR3 length: 16
clone size: -
V gene: TRBV2
J gene: TRBJ1-1
D gene: -
CDR3 protein: CASSPGGGKMNTEAFF
CDR3 DNA: TGTGCCAGCAGTCCCGGCGGCGGAAAAATGAACACTGAAGCTTTCTTT

CDR3 length: 8
clone size: -
V gene: TRBV5-6
J gene: TRBJ1-2
D gene: -
CDR3 protein: CASGGYTF
CDR3 DNA: TGTGCCAGTGGGGGCTACACCTTC

CDR3 length: 15
clone size: -
V gene: TRBV6-5
J gene: TRBJ1-1
D gene: TRBD1
CDR3 protein: CASSSRTGGTTEAFF
CDR3 DNA: TGTGCCAGCAGTTCCCGCACAGGGGGCACCACTGAAGCTTTCTTT

CDR3 length: 13
clone size: -
V gene: TRBV5-1
J gene: TRBJ2-5
D gene: -
CDR3 protein: CASSLGGAETQYF
CDR3 DNA: TGCGCCAGCAGCTTAGGGGGTGCGGAGACCCAGTACTTC

CDR3 length: 16
clone size: -
V gene: TRBV28
J gene: TRBJ1-4
D gene: -
CDR3 protein: CASSLTGGAANEKLFF
CDR3 DNA: TGTGCCAGCAGTTTAACGGGGGGTGCGGCTAATGAAAAACTGTTTTTT

CDR3 length: 11
clone size: -
V gene: TRBV19
J gene: TRBJ1-1
D gene: -
CDR3 protein: CASSSSAEAFF
CDR3 DNA: TGTGCCAGTAGTAGTAGCGCTGAAGCTTTCTTT

CDR3 length: 14
clone size: -
V gene: TRBV5-1
J gene: TRBJ2-3
D gene: -
CDR3 protein: CASSLAGVVDTQYF
CDR3 DNA: TGCGCCAGCAGCTTGGCGGGAGTTGTTGATACGCAGTATTTT

CDR3 length: 13
clone size: -
V gene: TRBV5-6
J gene: TRBJ1-1
D gene: TRBD1
CDR3 protein: CASSFGDSTEAFF
CDR3 DNA: TGTGCCAGCAGCTTTGGGGACAGCACTGAAGCTTTCTTT

CDR3 length: 15
clone size: -
V gene: TRBV5-4
J gene: TRBJ2-7
D gene: TRBD2
CDR3 protein: CASSLGAGVSYEQYF
CDR3 DNA: TGTGCCAGCAGCTTAGGAGCGGGGGTATCCTACGAGCAGTACTTC

CDR3 length: 14
clone size: -
V gene: TRBV5-1
J gene: TRBJ2-7
D gene: -
CDR3 protein: CASSLEEDSYEQYF
CDR3 DNA: TGCGCCAGCAGCTTGGAGGAGGACTCCTACGAGCAGTACTTC

CDR3 length: 11
clone size: -
V gene: TRBV10-3
J gene: TRBJ2-3
D gene: -
CDR3 protein: CASTASDTQYF
CDR3 DNA: TGTGCTTCCACAGCTTCCGATACGCAGTATTTT

CDR3 length: 15
clone size: -
V gene: TRBV5-1
J gene: TRBJ1-5
D gene: -
CDR3 protein: CASSLRWGSNQPQHF
CDR3 DNA: TGCGCCAGCAGCTTAAGATGGGGAAGCAATCAGCCCCAGCATTTT

CDR3 length: 17
clone size: -
V gene: TRBV5-1
J gene: TRBJ2-7
D gene: -
CDR3 protein: CASSLAGNNMRSYEQYF
CDR3 DNA: TGCGCCAGCAGCTTGGCCGGTAACAACATGAGGTCCTACGAGCAGTACTTC

CDR3 length: 12
clone size: -
V gene: TRBV4-2
J gene: TRBJ1-2
D gene: TRBD1
CDR3 protein: CASSEQTGGYTF
CDR3 DNA: TGTGCCAGCAGCGAACAGACAGGGGGCTACACCTTC

CDR3 length: 15
clone size: -
V gene: TRBV6-1
J gene: TRBJ2-7
D gene: -
CDR3 protein: CASTSRDLSSYEQYF
CDR3 DNA: TGTGCCAGCACCTCTCGGGACCTTAGCTCCTACGAGCAGTACTTC

CDR3 length: 15
clone size: -
V gene: TRBV10-1
J gene: TRBJ1-3
D gene: -
CDR3 protein: CASSDGAGGGNTIYF
CDR3 DNA: TGCGCCAGCAGTGATGGGGCAGGAGGTGGAAACACCATATATTTT

CDR3 length: 19
clone size: -
V gene: TRBV9
J gene: TRBJ1-5
D gene: TRBD1
CDR3 protein: CASSILRRTGEGGNQPQHF
CDR3 DNA: TGTGCCAGCAGCATACTCCGAAGGACAGGGGAGGGTGGCAATCAGCCCCAGCATTTT

CDR3 length: 17
clone size: -
V gene: TRBV27
J gene: TRBJ2-5
D gene: TRBD2
CDR3 protein: CASSPRLAGGREETQYF
CDR3 DNA: TGTGCCAGCAGTCCCAGACTAGCGGGGGGGCGAGAAGAGACCCAGTACTTC

CDR3 length: 11
clone size: -
V gene: TRBV6-1
J gene: TRBJ1-6
D gene: -
CDR3 protein: CASSEGWPLHF
CDR3 DNA: TGTGCCAGCAGTGAAGGGTGGCCCCTCCACTTT

CDR3 length: 14
clone size: -
V gene: TRBV18
J gene: TRBJ1-4
D gene: -
CDR3 protein: CASSPREGSEKLFF
CDR3 DNA: TGTGCCAGCTCACCAAGAGAAGGCAGCGAAAAACTGTTTTTT

CDR3 length: 15
clone size: -
V gene: TRBV4-3
J gene: TRBJ2-7
D gene: -
CDR3 protein: CASSQDLVVSYEQYF
CDR3 DNA: TGCGCCAGCAGCCAAGATTTAGTAGTCTCCTACGAGCAGTACTTC

CDR3 length: 17
clone size: -
V gene: TRBV11-3
J gene: TRBJ2-7
D gene: TRBD2
CDR3 protein: CASSLSQPGGGNGEQYF
CDR3 DNA: TGTGCCAGCAGCTTATCTCAACCCGGGGGGGGAAATGGCGAGCAGTACTTC

CDR3 length: 16
clone size: -
V gene: TRBV7-9
J gene: TRBJ1-4
D gene: TRBD1
CDR3 protein: CASSLGQGAANEKLFF
CDR3 DNA: TGTGCCAGCAGCTTGGGACAGGGGGCGGCTAATGAAAAACTGTTTTTT